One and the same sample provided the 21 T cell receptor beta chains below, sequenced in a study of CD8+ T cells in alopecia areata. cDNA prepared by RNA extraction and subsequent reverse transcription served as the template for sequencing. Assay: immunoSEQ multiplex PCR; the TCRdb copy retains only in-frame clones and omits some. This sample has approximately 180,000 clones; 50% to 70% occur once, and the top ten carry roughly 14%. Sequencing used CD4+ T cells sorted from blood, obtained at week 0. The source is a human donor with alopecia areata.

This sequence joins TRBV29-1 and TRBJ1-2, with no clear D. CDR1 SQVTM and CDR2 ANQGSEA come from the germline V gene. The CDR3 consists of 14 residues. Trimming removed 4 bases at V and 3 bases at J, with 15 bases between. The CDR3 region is CSVAPLRSDYGYTF. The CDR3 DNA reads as TGCAGCGTTGCCCCCCTGAGGTCGGACTATGGCTACACCTTC.

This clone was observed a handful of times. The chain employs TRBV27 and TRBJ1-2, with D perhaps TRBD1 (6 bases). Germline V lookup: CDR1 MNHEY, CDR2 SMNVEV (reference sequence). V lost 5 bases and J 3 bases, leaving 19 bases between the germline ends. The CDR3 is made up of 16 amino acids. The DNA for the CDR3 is TGTGCCAGCAGTCTGGAACCGCACAGGGAACACTATGGCTACACCTTC. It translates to CASSLEPHREHYGYTF.

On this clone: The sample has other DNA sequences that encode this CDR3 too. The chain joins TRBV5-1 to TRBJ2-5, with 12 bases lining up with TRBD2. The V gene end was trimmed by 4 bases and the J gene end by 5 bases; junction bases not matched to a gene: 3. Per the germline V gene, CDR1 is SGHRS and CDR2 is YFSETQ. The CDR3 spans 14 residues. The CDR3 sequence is CASSPGTSGETQYF. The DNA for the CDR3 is TGCGCCAGCAGCCCCGGGACTAGCGGGGAGACCCAGTACTTC.

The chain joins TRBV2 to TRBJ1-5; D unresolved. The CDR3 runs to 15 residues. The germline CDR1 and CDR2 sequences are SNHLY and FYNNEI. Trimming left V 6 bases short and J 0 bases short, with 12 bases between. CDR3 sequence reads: CASSVQMDSNQPQHF. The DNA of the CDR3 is TGTGCCAGCAGCGTCCAGATGGATAGCAATCAGCCCCAGCATTTT. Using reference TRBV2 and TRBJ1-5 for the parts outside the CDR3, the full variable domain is EPEVTQTPSHQVTQMGQEVILRCVPISNHLYFYWYRQILGQKVEFLVSFYNNEISEKSEIFDDQFSVERPDGSNFTLKIRSTKLEDSAMYFCASSVQMDSNQPQHFGDGTRLSIL.

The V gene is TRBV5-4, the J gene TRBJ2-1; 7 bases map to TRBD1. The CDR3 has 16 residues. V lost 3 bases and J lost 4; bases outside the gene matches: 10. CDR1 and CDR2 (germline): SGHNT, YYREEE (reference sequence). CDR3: CASSWGSRTGYNEQFF. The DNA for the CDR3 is TGTGCCAGCAGCTGGGGGTCCCGGACAGGATACAATGAGCAGTTCTTC.

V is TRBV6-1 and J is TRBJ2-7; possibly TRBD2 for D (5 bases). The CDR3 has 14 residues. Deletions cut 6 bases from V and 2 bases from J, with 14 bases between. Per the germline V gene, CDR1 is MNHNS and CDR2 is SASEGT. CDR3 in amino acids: CASSRSTGAYEQYF. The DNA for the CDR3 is TGTGCCAGCAGCCGCTCCACCGGGGCCTACGAGCAGTACTTC.

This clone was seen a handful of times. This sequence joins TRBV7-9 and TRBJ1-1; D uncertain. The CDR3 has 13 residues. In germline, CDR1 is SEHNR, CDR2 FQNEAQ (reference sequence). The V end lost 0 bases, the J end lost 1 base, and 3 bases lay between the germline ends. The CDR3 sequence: CASSLAANTEAFF. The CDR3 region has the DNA TGTGCCAGCAGCTTAGCAGCGAACACTGAAGCTTTCTTT.

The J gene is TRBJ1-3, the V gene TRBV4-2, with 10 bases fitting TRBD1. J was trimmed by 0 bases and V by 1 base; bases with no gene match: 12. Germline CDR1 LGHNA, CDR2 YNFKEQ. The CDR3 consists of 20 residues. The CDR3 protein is CASSQVPGQGGQSSGNTIYF. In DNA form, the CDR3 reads TGTGCCAGCAGCCAAGTTCCAGGACAGGGGGGACAGAGCTCTGGAAACACCATATATTTT.

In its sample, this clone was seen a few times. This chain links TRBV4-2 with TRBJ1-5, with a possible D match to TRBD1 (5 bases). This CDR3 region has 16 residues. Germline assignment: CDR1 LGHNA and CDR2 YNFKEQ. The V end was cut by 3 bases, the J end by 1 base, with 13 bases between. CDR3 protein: CASSHLEAGSNQPQHF. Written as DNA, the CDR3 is TGTGCCAGCAGCCACCTTGAGGCAGGGAGCAATCAGCCCCAGCATTTT.

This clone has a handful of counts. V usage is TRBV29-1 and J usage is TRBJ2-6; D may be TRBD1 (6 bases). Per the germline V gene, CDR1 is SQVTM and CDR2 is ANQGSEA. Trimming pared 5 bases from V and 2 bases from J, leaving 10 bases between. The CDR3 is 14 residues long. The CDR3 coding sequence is TGCAGCGTTTTCCAGGGGACTGGGGCCAACGTCCTGACTTTC. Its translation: CSVFQGTGANVLTF.

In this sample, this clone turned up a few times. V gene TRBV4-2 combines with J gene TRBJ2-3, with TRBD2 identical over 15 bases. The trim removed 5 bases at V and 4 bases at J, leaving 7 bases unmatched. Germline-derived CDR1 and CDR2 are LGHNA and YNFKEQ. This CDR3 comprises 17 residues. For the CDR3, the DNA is TGTGCCAGCAGCGGAGGGACTAGCGGGGGGTTCTCAGATACGCAGTATTTT. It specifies CASSGGTSGGFSDTQYF.

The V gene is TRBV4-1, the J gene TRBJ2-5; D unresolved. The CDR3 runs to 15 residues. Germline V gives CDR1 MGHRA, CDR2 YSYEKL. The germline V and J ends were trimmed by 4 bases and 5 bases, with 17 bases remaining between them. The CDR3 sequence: CASSPRNAPQETQYF. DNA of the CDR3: TGCGCCAGCAGCCCCCGAAATGCCCCGCAGGAGACCCAGTACTTC.

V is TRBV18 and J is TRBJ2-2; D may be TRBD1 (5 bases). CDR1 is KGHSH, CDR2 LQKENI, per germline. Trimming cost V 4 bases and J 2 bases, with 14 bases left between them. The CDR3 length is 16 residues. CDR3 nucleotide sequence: TGTGCCAGCTCACGGACCAGGGAAATAAACACCGGGGAGCTGTTTTTT. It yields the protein CASSRTREINTGELFF. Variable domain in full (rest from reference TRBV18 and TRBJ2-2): NAGVMQNPRHLVRRRGQEARLRCSPMKGHSHVYWYRQLPEEGLKFMVYLQKENIIDESGMPKERFSAEFPKEGPSILRIQQVVRGDSAAYFCASSRTREINTGELFFGEGSRLTVL.

CDR3 amino acids: CASRGRVSEGYTF. The CDR3 region has the DNA TGTGCCAGCAGGGGCAGGGTGAGCGAGGGCTACACCTTC. This rearrangement joins TRBV25-1 to TRBJ1-2, with D possibly matching TRBD1 (5 bases). This CDR3 is built from 13 residues. V shed 6 bases and J shed 8 bases, with 16 bases lying between them. The germline CDR1 and CDR2 sequences are MGHDK and SYGVNS.

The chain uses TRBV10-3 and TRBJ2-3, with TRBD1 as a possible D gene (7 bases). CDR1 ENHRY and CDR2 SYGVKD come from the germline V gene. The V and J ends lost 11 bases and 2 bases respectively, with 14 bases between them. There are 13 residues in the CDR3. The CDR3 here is CASQGGLTDTQYF. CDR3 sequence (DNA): TGTGCCTCTCAGGGGGGACTCACAGATACGCAGTATTTT.

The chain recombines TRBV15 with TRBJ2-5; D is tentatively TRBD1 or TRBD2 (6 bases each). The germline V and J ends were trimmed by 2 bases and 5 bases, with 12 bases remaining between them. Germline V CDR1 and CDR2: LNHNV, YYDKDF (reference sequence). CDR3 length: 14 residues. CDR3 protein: CATSRSGAEETQYF. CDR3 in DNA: TGTGCCACCAGCAGATCGGGGGCCGAGGAGACCCAGTACTTC.

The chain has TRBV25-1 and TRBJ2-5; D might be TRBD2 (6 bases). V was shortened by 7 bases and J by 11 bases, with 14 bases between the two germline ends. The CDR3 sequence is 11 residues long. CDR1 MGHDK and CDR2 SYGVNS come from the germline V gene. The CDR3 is CASTRTGEQYF. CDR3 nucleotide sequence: TGTGCCAGCACCCGGACGGGAGAGCAGTACTTC. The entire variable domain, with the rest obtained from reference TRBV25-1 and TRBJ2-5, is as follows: EADIYQTPRYLVIGTGKKITLECSQTMGHDKMYWYQQDPGMELHLIHYSYGVNSTEKGDLSSESTVSRIRTEHFPLTLESARPSHTSQYLCASTRTGEQYFGPGTRLLVL.

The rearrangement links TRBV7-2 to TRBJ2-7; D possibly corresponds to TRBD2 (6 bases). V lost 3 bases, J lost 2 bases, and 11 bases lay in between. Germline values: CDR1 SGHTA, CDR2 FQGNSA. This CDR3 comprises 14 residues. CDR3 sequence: CASSFQLAAYEQYF. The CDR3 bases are TGTGCCAGCAGCTTTCAACTAGCTGCCTACGAGCAGTACTTC.

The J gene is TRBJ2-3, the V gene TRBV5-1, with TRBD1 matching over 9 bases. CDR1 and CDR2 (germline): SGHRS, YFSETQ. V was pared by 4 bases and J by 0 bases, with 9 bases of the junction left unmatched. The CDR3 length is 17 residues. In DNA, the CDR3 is TGCGCCAGCAGCCGCAGCCTACAGGGGGCGAGCACAGATACGCAGTATTTT. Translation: CASSRSLQGASTDTQYF.

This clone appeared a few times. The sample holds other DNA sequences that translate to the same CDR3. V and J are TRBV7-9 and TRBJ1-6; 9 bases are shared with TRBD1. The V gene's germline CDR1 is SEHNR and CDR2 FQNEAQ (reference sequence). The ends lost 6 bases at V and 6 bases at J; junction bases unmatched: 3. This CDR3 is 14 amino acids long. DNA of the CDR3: TGTGCCAGCAGTCCGGGACAGGGTAATTCACCCCTCCACTTT. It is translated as CASSPGQGNSPLHF.

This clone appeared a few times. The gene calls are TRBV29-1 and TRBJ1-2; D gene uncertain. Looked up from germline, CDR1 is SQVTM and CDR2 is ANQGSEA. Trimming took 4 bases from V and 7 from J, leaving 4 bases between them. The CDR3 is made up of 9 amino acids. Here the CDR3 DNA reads TGCAGCGTTGCGGCTGGCTACACCTTC. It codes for CSVAAGYTF. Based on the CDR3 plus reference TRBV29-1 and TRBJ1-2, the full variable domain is SAVISQKPSRDICQRGTSLTIQCQVDSQVTMMFWYRQQPGQSLTLIATANQGSEATYESGFVIDKFPISRPNLTFSTLTVSNMSPEDSSIYLCSVAAGYTFGSGTRLTVV.